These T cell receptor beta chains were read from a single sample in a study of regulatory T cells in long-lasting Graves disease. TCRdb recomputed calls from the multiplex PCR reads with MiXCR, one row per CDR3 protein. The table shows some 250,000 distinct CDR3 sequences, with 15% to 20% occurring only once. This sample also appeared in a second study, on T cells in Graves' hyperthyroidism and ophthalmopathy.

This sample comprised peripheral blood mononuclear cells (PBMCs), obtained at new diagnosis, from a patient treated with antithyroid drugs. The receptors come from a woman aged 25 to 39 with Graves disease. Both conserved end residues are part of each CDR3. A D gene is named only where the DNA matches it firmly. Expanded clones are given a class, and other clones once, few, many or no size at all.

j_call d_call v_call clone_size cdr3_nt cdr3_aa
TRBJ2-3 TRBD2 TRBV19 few TGTGCCAGTAGTATAAGGGCCCCCTCGGGACTAGCTGGACCCACAGATACGCAGTATTTT CASSIRAPSGLAGPTDTQYF
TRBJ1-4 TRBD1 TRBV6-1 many TGTGCCAGCAGTGAATACTTACAGGGGGCTCGAGAAAAACTGTTTTTT CASSEYLQGAREKLFF
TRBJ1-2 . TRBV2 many TGTGCCAGCAGTCCGGGAGGGTATGGCTACACCTTC CASSPGGYGYTF
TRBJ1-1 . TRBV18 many TGTGCCAGCTCACCACTCAGGCGGAACACTGAAGCTTTCTTT CASSPLRRNTEAFF
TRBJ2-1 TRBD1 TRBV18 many TGTGCCAGCTCACCGACAGGGGAGCAGTTCTTC CASSPTGEQFF
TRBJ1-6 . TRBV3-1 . TGCGCCAGCACCCAAGGGCGGATTCCGGATTCACCCCTCCACTTT CASTQGRIPDSPLHF
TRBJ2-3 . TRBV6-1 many TGTGCCAGCACTCTGGGGGGAGGTGCAGATACGCAGTATTTT CASTLGGGADTQYF
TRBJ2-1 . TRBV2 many TGTGCCAGCAGCAAAACTAGGAGCTCCTACAATGAGCAGTTCTTC CASSKTRSSYNEQFF
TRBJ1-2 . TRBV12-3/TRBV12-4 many TGTGCCAGCAGTTTATCGGCAGGGGTTACTGGCTACACCTTC CASSLSAGVTGYTF
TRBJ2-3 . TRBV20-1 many TGCAGTGGGGGGTTATTTGAAGGGTTCACAGATACGCAGTATTTT CSGGLFEGFTDTQYF
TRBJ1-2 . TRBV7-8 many TGTGCCAGCAGCCAAACTTCGATATATGGCTACACCTTC CASSQTSIYGYTF
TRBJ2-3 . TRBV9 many TGTGCCAGCAGCGGCGGGGTCACAGATACGCAGTATTTT CASSGGVTDTQYF
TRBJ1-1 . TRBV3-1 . TGTGCCAGCAGTAGACCGGGACCGAGGCCTGAAGCTTTCTTT CASSRPGPRPEAFF
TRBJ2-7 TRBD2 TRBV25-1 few TGTGCCAGCAGTGGGGCGAGCGGGGTCCCCAGCTCCTACGAGCAGTACTTC CASSGASGVPSSYEQYF
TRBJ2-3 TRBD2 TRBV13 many TGTGCCAGCAGCCCGCCCGGACTAGCTAGTGTCACAGATACGCAGTATTTT CASSPPGLASVTDTQYF
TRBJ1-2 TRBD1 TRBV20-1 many TGCAGTGCCTTGACAGGGGGGCGAGTAGAGGGCTACACCTTC CSALTGGRVEGYTF
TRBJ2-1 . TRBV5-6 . TGTGCCAGCAGCCTGAGACAGGCCCGTAAAGCGTTCTTC CASSLRQARKAFF
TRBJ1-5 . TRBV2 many TGTGCCAGCAGGCACGGCCCCGGAGCCCAGCCCCAGCATTTT CASRHGPGAQPQHF
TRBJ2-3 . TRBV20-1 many TGCAGTGCTAGAATGGGAGATACGCAGTATTTT CSARMGDTQYF
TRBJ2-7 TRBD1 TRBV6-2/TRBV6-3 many TGTGCCAGCAGTCCCCGAGAAGGGGGCGTATTTGCTATAGCCTACGAGCAGTACTTC CASSPREGGVFAIAYEQYF
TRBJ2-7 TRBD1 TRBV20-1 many TGCAGTGCCATAAACCTGGGACAGGGCGAACGTTACGAGCAGTACTTC CSAINLGQGERYEQYF
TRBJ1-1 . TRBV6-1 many TGTGCCAGCATCGCGGTTGTTGGGCGGGCGAACACTGAAGCTTTCTTT CASIAVVGRANTEAFF
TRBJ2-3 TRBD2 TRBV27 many TGTGCCAGCAGTTTTCGGGCTAGCGGGAGCACAGATACGCAGTATTTT CASSFRASGSTDTQYF
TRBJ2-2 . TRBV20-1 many TGCAGTGCTAGGAGGGATTCCGGGGAGCTGTTTTTT CSARRDSGELFF
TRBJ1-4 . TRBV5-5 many TGTGCCAGCAGCTTGACAGCCTCAACTAATGAAAAACTGTTTTTT CASSLTASTNEKLFF
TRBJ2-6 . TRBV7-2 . TGTGCCAGCAGCTTGGTCAGCTCTGGGGCCAACGTCCTGACTTTC CASSLVSSGANVLTF
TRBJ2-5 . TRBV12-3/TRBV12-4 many TGTGCCAGCAGGCCTGGGACGGCTCAAGAGACCCAGTACTTC CASRPGTAQETQYF
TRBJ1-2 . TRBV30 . TGTGCCTGGACAGGTTCGATGACTAACTATGGCTACACCTTC CAWTGSMTNYGYTF